Sequencing of this TCR beta chain was carried out in a study of shared clonotypes between healthy human individuals. At the level of the study: Samples came from a couple of female and three male donors aged 18 to 49.

The V segment lost 3 bases and the J segment 14 bases; nucleotides outside the gene matches: 18. Germline V gene lookup returns CDR1 LNHDA and CDR2 SQIVND (reference sequence). CDR3 length: 16 amino acids. Sequenced by immunoSEQ multiplex PCR; TCRdb stores in-frame clones only, minus some. The top ten clones hold around 0.057% of a sample with roughly 640,000 clones, 97% of them seen once. The source is a woman in her twenties or thirties in good health. Source material: naive CD4+ T cells sorted from blood. The subset: CD45RA+ positively selected. The chain carries TRBV19 and TRBJ1-4, with 7 bases lining up with TRBD1. CDR3 sequence (DNA): TGTGCCAGTAGTATTGAAGGGGGACAGATCTCGACGAAGCTGTTTTTT. Its translation: CASSIEGGQISTKLFF.